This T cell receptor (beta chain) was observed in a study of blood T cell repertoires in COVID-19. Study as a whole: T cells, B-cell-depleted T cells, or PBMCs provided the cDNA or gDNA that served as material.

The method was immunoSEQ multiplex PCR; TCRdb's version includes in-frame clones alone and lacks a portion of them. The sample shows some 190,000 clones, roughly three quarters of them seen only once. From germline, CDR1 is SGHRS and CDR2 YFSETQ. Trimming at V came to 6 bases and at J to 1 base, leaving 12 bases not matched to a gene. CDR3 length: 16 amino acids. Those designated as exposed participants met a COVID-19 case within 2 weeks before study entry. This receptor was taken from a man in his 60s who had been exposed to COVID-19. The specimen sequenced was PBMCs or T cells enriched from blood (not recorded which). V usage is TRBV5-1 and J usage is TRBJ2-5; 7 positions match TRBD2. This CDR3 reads CASTPGGLAGQETQYF. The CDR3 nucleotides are TGCGCCAGCACCCCGGGGGGACTGGCGGGCCAAGAGACCCAGTACTTC. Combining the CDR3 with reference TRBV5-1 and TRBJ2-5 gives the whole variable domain KAGVTQTPRYLIKTRGQQVTLSCSPISGHRSVSWYQQTPGQGLQFLFEYFSETQRNKGNFPGRFSGRQFSNSRSEMNVSTLELGDSALYLCASTPGGLAGQETQYFGPGTRLLVL.